Listed below are T cell receptor beta chains from one sample, sequenced in a study of CD8 T cells in ankylosing spondylitis. TCRdb re-called the 5' RACE reads through MiXCR, storing one row per CDR3 protein. Among about 220,000 distinct CDR3 sequences listed, 8% to 11% were seen once. Sequencing input: blood, either unsorted or a sorted T cell fraction (not recorded which). The receptors were gathered from a male donor with ankylosing spondylitis or in good health (not recorded which). CDR3s include the opening cysteine and the closing phenylalanine or tryptophan. Each record gives: J gene, V gene, D gene, clone size, CDR3 protein, CDR3 DNA. The D gene is left open where the match is weak. Not all rows give a size; the values are once, few, many and, for expanded clones, a class.

TRBJ1-6 | TRBV5-1 | . | many | CASSFGILYSPLHF | TGCGCCAGCAGCTTCGGAATTCTGTATTCACCCCTCCACTTT
TRBJ2-5 | TRBV28 | . | few | CASTRLGYQETQYF | TGTGCCAGCACCCGGTTGGGGTACCAAGAGACCCAGTACTTC
TRBJ2-2 | TRBV5-1 | . | many | CASSLADVDTGELFF | TGCGCCAGCAGCTTGGCCGATGTGGATACCGGGGAGCTGTTTTTT
TRBJ2-5 | TRBV11-3 | . | . | CASSSRERETQYF | TGTGCCAGCAGCTCCAGAGAAAGAGAGACCCAGTACTTC
TRBJ2-5 | TRBV5-1 | TRBD2 | many | CASSSPGLVETQYF | TGCGCCAGCAGCTCTCCGGGACTAGTAGAGACCCAGTACTTC
TRBJ2-7 | TRBV2 | . | many | CASLGTYEQYF | TGTGCCAGTCTCGGAACCTACGAGCAGTACTTC
TRBJ1-2 | TRBV24-1 | . | . | CATSDFGREYGYTF | TGTGCCACCAGTGATTTTGGCCGCGAGTATGGCTACACCTTC
TRBJ2-7 | TRBV5-1 | TRBD1 | . | CASSLGAAPTGVQDEQYF | TGCGCCAGCAGCCTCGGGGCCGCTCCGACAGGGGTTCAGGACGAGCAGTACTTC
TRBJ2-7 | TRBV7-9 | . | . | CASRPGHSYEQYF | TGTGCCAGCAGACCAGGGCACTCCTACGAGCAGTACTTC
TRBJ2-3 | TRBV5-1 | . | . | CASSSGDNTDTQYF | TGCGCCAGCAGCTCGGGTGACAACACAGATACGCAGTATTTT
TRBJ2-1 | TRBV5-1 | . | many | CASSLSGEIIREQFF | TGCGCCAGCAGCTTGTCGGGGGAAATTATTAGAGAGCAGTTCTTC
TRBJ2-5 | TRBV7-2 | . | many | CASSPRRTAFQETQYF | TGTGCCAGCAGCCCGAGGAGGACAGCGTTCCAAGAGACCCAGTACTTC
TRBJ2-5 | TRBV12-3/TRBV12-4 | . | . | CASLPGSRETQYF | TGTGCCAGCTTACCGGGTTCACGGGAGACCCAGTACTTC
TRBJ2-7 | TRBV7-9 | TRBD2 | many | CASSLWEGGEQYF | TGTGCCAGCAGCTTATGGGAGGGCGGAGAGCAGTACTTC
TRBJ1-5 | TRBV12-3/TRBV12-4 | TRBD1 | . | CASSGRTGSNQPQHF | TGTGCCAGCAGTGGAAGGACAGGGAGCAATCAGCCCCAGCATTTT
TRBJ1-3 | TRBV20-1 | TRBD1 | many | CSARSGQLSGNTIYF | TGCAGTGCCCGCTCGGGACAGCTCTCTGGAAACACCATATATTTT
TRBJ2-2 | TRBV5-1 | TRBD2 | . | CASSLASAGSTGELFF | TGCGCCAGCAGCTTGGCCTCAGCGGGGAGCACCGGGGAGCTGTTTTTT
TRBJ2-1 | TRBV5-1 | . | many | CASSLDGGSYNEQFF | TGCGCCAGCAGCTTGGACGGGGGCTCCTACAATGAGCAGTTCTTC
TRBJ2-1 | TRBV12-3/TRBV12-4 | . | many | CASSLPRTWTYNEQFF | TGTGCCAGCAGTTTACCCCGGACCTGGACCTACAATGAGCAGTTCTTC
TRBJ2-5 | TRBV27 | . | . | CASSGAFSNQETQYF | TGTGCCAGCAGTGGGGCCTTTAGTAACCAAGAGACCCAGTACTTC
TRBJ2-6 | TRBV12-3/TRBV12-4 | . | many | CASRPTGTFSGANVLTF | TGTGCCAGCAGACCGACCGGGACATTCTCTGGGGCCAACGTCCTGACTTTC
TRBJ2-7 | TRBV7-9 | TRBD1 | . | CASSFDRGSDEQYF | TGTGCCAGCAGCTTTGACAGGGGTAGCGACGAGCAGTACTTC
TRBJ2-5 | TRBV20-1 | TRBD2 | many | CSASTPGTSGRETQYF | TGCAGTGCATCCACCCCCGGGACTAGCGGACGAGAGACCCAGTACTTC
TRBJ2-5 | TRBV9 | TRBD1 | . | CASSVEQGSETQYF | TGTGCCAGCAGCGTAGAACAGGGGAGCGAGACCCAGTACTTC
TRBJ2-2 | TRBV29-1 | TRBD2 | many | CSAGTSGATGELFF | TGCAGCGCTGGGACTAGCGGAGCAACCGGGGAGCTGTTTTTT
TRBJ2-5 | TRBV5-1 | . | . | CASSLASRETQYF | TGCGCCAGCAGCTTGGCCAGCCGGGAGACCCAGTACTTC
TRBJ2-3 | TRBV5-1 | . | many | CASRTTGYSSTDTQYF | TGCGCCAGCAGAACGACTGGGTATTCTAGCACAGATACGCAGTATTTT
TRBJ2-3 | TRBV11-2 | TRBD2 | . | CASSLTSGAPSADTQYF | TGTGCCAGCAGCTTAACCAGCGGGGCGCCCTCGGCAGATACGCAGTATTTT
TRBJ2-1 | TRBV27 | TRBD2 | many | CASSSGTSGYNEQFF | TGTGCCAGCAGTTCCGGGACTAGCGGGTACAATGAGCAGTTCTTC
TRBJ2-1 | TRBV29-1 | . | many | CSVAPAKAEQFF | TGCAGCGTTGCGCCAGCAAAGGCTGAGCAGTTCTTC
TRBJ1-5 | TRBV6-1 | . | many | CASSDWGDSNQPQHF | TGTGCCAGCAGTGATTGGGGGGATAGCAATCAGCCCCAGCATTTT
TRBJ2-5 | TRBV20-1 | . | few | CSARDRVPGATQYF | TGCAGTGCTAGAGATAGGGTCCCGGGGGCGACCCAGTACTTC
TRBJ2-5 | TRBV5-5 | . | . | CASSSSGDQETQYF | TGTGCCAGCAGCAGTAGCGGTGACCAAGAGACCCAGTACTTC
TRBJ2-3 | TRBV18 | TRBD2 | few | CASSPRSGGPTDTQYF | TGTGCCAGCTCACCGAGGAGCGGGGGGCCCACAGATACGCAGTATTTT
TRBJ1-4 | TRBV3-1 | . | . | CASSQSAGQFRGQKLFF | TGTGCCAGCAGCCAAAGCGCCGGACAGTTCAGAGGGCAAAAACTGTTTTTT
TRBJ1-5 | TRBV27 | . | . | CAGSQGSQPQHF | TGTGCCGGCAGCCAGGGTAGTCAGCCCCAGCATTTT
TRBJ2-7 | TRBV5-1 | TRBD1 | . | CASTPGGSSSYEQYF | TGCGCCAGCACACCAGGGGGCTCCAGCTCCTACGAGCAGTACTTC
TRBJ1-6 | TRBV28 | . | . | CASTFTPGDSPLHF | TGTGCCAGCACCTTTACCCCAGGGGATTCACCCCTCCACTTT
TRBJ2-2 | TRBV5-1 | TRBD1 | many | CASSGQGAATGELFF | TGCGCCAGCAGCGGACAGGGGGCGGCCACCGGGGAGCTGTTTTTT
TRBJ2-6 | TRBV2 | TRBD2 | . | CTSSFVNAAGIGANVLTF | TGTACCAGCAGTTTCGTGAACGCAGCGGGGATTGGGGCCAACGTCCTGACTTTC
TRBJ2-5 | TRBV20-1 | TRBD2 | once | CSARDPWTSGPQETQYF | TGCAGTGCTAGAGATCCCTGGACTAGCGGGCCCCAAGAGACCCAGTACTTC
TRBJ2-7 | TRBV5-1 | TRBD1 | many | CASSPRTGAHEQYF | TGCGCCAGCAGCCCCCGGACAGGGGCCCACGAGCAGTACTTC
TRBJ1-1 | TRBV29-1 | . | . | CSVDTRVVDTEAFF | TGCAGCGTTGATACCCGGGTTGTTGATACTGAAGCTTTCTTT
TRBJ1-5 | TRBV20-1 | . | . | CCANNHREPNKGQPQHF | TGCTGTGCTAACAACCACAGGGAGCCGAACAAAGGTCAGCCCCAGCATTTT
TRBJ1-3 | TRBV19 | . | . | CASSRDRNSGNTIYF | TGTGCCAGTAGCCGTGACAGGAACTCTGGAAACACCATATATTTT
TRBJ2-5 | TRBV4-2 | TRBD1 | many | CASSQVGGLETQYF | TGTGCCAGCAGCCAAGTAGGGGGCTTAGAGACCCAGTACTTC